This T cell receptor (beta chain) was sequenced during a study of T cell responses to AZD1222 COVID-19 vaccine. Produced via immunoSEQ multiplex PCR; TCRdb's table is partial and in-frame only. Of approximately 120,000 clones in the sample, about 93% are singletons; the top ten hold roughly 0.91%. The CDR3 is made up of 16 amino acids. The V end lost 4 bases, the J end lost 2 bases, and 16 bases lay between the germline ends. Germline values: CDR1 SGHRS, CDR2 YFSETQ. This sequence joins TRBV5-1 and TRBJ2-1, with D maybe TRBD2 (7 bases). The source is an adult in good health. The sample was peripheral blood, taken on day 0 of AZD1222 vaccination. CDR3 sequence: CASSPEGGPPYNEQFF. The DNA for the CDR3 is TGCGCCAGCAGCCCGGAGGGGGGGCCTCCCTACAATGAGCAGTTCTTC.